The 28 T cell receptor beta chains below were found in one sample sequenced in a study of blood T cell repertoires in COVID-19 (dated by TCRdb to about 2020). Library preparation used the immunoSEQ multiplex PCR assay. Imported from immuneACCESS, the table was reduced by TCRdb to in-frame sequences with V and J called. These copies leave out some clones; in studies compared against another copy, an unresolved V gene accounts for under half, and the cause of the remainder is not known. The sample records fewer than 200,000 clones, 80% of which are singletons. Jointly, the top ten make up 5% to 8.5% of the sample. Sequenced input: peripheral blood. These receptors came from a man between 70 and 80 years old with active or convalescent COVID-19.

The rearrangement links TRBV6-4 to TRBJ2-3, with D possibly matching TRBD2 (6 bases). From germline, CDR1 is MRHNA and CDR2 SNTAGT. The ends were cut back, 6 bases at V and 2 bases at J, with 15 bases in the middle. This CDR3 spans 15 amino acids. The CDR3 DNA reads as TGTGCCAGCAGGATAAAGGGACTGATCACAGATACGCAGTATTTT. This translates into CASRIKGLITDTQYF.

This clone came up a few times. Sequence at one end of the junction differs from germline and may be a read error. The gene calls are TRBV5-6 and TRBJ1-1, with D perhaps TRBD1 (5 bases). The germline V gene encodes CDR1 SGHDT and CDR2 YYEEEE. The CDR3 has 12 amino acids. The CDR3, as DNA: TGTGCCAGCAGCTTGGCCACAAGACAGTCTGTCTTT. It codes for CASSLATRQSVF.

Regarding this clone: Germline is not matched at one junction end, which may reflect a read error. The V gene is TRBV20-1, the J gene TRBJ2-1; TRBD1 might be the D (6 bases). The CDR3 covers 13 residues. The V gene's germline CDR1 is DFQATT and CDR2 SNEGSKA (reference sequence). The CDR3 sequence is CSASTDRYTEQFF. Here the CDR3 DNA reads TGCAGTGCTAGTACAGACAGGTACACTGAGCAGTTCTTC.

This clone has a count of ten or more. The chain employs TRBV5-5 and TRBJ1-3; D is unresolved. Trimming cost V 5 bases and J 0 bases, with 15 bases left between them. CDR1 is SGHKS and CDR2 is YYEKEE in the germline V gene (reference sequence). The CDR3 sequence is 16 residues long. This CDR3 is CASSREYSSSGNTIYF. CDR3 DNA sequence: TGTGCCAGCAGTCGGGAGTACTCGAGCTCTGGAAACACCATATATTTT.

V and J are TRBV4-2 and TRBJ1-1, with 9 bases that match TRBD1. This CDR3 has 14 amino acids. Unmatched junction bases numbered 6, after V lost 3 bases and J lost 7 bases. Germline V lookup: CDR1 LGHNA, CDR2 YNFKEQ. CDR3 in DNA: TGTGCCAGCAGCCAGGAACAGGGGGCGGTTGAAGCTTTCTTT. Translating it yields CASSQEQGAVEAFF.

The genes are TRBV5-1 and TRBJ2-5, with TRBD2 matching over 10 bases. The trim removed 5 bases at V and 3 bases at J, leaving 7 bases unmatched. Germline V CDR1 and CDR2: SGHRS, YFSETQ. This CDR3 has 15 amino acids. CDR3 DNA sequence: TGCGCCAGCAGTGGGGGGACTAGCGCGGAAGAGACCCAGTACTTC. Amino acid sequence: CASSGGTSAEETQYF.

V gene TRBV5-1 combines with J gene TRBJ2-1; D may be TRBD2 (6 bases). This CDR3 has 12 residues. Trimming shortened V by 3 bases and J by 9 bases, and 10 bases separated the two germline ends. CDR1 SGHRS and CDR2 YFSETQ come from the germline V gene. CDR3 in amino acids: CASSSPGGEQFF. In DNA, the CDR3 is TGCGCCAGCAGCTCTCCCGGGGGTGAGCAGTTCTTC.

The genes are TRBV3-1 (or the pseudogene TRBV3-2) and TRBJ2-5; 10 nucleotides line up with TRBD2. CDR3 size: 16 residues. CDR1 and CDR2 (germline): LGHDT, YNNKEL (reference sequence). V dropped 1 base and J dropped 2; count of bases not matched to a gene: 4. This CDR3 reads CASSQVPSGRQETQYF. For the CDR3, the DNA is TGTGCCAGCAGCCAAGTCCCTAGCGGGAGACAAGAGACCCAGTACTTC.

The rearrangement uses TRBV3-1 (or the pseudogene TRBV3-2) and TRBJ2-5, with 9 positions matching TRBD1. Germline CDR1 LGHDT, CDR2 YNNKEL (reference sequence). The CDR3 has 14 amino acids. J gave up 4 bases and V 3 bases, and 3 bases lay outside the gene matches. The CDR3 reads CASSHRDRAETQYF. CDR3 bases: TGTGCCAGCAGCCATCGGGACAGGGCAGAGACCCAGTACTTC.

The V and J genes are TRBV11-2 and TRBJ2-5, with 11 positions matching TRBD2. This CDR3 contains 16 residues. The J segment lost 3 bases and the V segment lost 5 bases, leaving 8 bases of the junction unmatched. Germline loops: CDR1 SGHAT, CDR2 FQNNGV. The CDR3 is CASSRPVSGGEETQYF. DNA for the CDR3: TGTGCCAGCAGCAGACCCGTTAGCGGGGGGGAAGAGACCCAGTACTTC.

This chain joins TRBV7-9 and TRBJ2-5; 8 bases are shared with TRBD1. CDR3 length: 17 amino acids. V was clipped by 5 bases and J by 4 bases; unmatched bases: 15. Germline assignment: CDR1 SEHNR and CDR2 FQNEAQ (reference sequence). The DNA for the CDR3 is TGTGCCAGCAGCCCCCCGCAACAGGGGGGTCGAAGAGAGACCCAGTACTTC. Amino acids: CASSPPQQGGRRETQYF.

The rearrangement links TRBV5-1 to TRBJ1-4, with D hard to call. In germline, CDR1 is SGHRS, CDR2 YFSETQ. This CDR3 spans 14 amino acids. V lost 0 bases, J lost 3 bases, and 6 bases lay in between. CDR3: CASSLVSANEKLFF. CDR3 bases: TGCGCCAGCAGCTTGGTGTCAGCTAATGAAAAACTGTTTTTT.

A note on this clone: Other DNA sequences in this specimen translate into the identical CDR3. The gene calls are TRBV20-1 and TRBJ1-2; TRBD1 is a possible D gene (6 bases). The germline V gene encodes CDR1 DFQATT and CDR2 SNEGSKA (reference sequence). CDR3 length: 11 residues. Trimming took 2 bases from V and 7 from J, leaving 8 bases between them. In DNA form, the CDR3 reads TGCAGTGCTAGAAACAGGGCTGGCTACACCTTC. Its protein is CSARNRAGYTF.

V and J are TRBV7-9 and TRBJ2-6; 9 bases line up with TRBD2. There are 19 residues in the CDR3. Trimming removed 3 bases from V and 0 bases from J; junction bases left unmatched: 9. Germline CDR1 and CDR2: SEHNR and FQNEAQ (reference sequence). The CDR3 DNA reads TGTGCCAGCAGCTTTCATACTAGCGGGCCTAGCTCTGGGGCCAACGTCCTGACTTTC. This sequence encodes CASSFHTSGPSSGANVLTF.

The J gene is TRBJ2-2, the V gene TRBV27, with TRBD1 matching over 11 bases. V lost 5 bases and J lost 4; bases outside the gene matches: 9. Germline CDR1 and CDR2: MNHEY and SMNVEV (reference sequence). CDR3 length equals 17 residues. The DNA for the CDR3 is TGTGCCAGCAGTAGCACGGGACAGGGGGGTGTCACCGGGGAGCTGTTTTTT. Its translation is CASSSTGQGGVTGELFF.

This clone appeared a single time. The rearrangement links TRBV29-1 to TRBJ1-4; D is perhaps TRBD1 (5 bases). Deletions cut 7 bases from V and 5 bases from J, with 17 bases between. This CDR3 is built from 14 residues. Germline lookup yields CDR1 SQVTM and CDR2 ANQGSEA. The CDR3 nucleotides are TGCAGCGCCCGAAGGGGTCTCACCAATGAAAAACTGTTTTTT. As protein: CSARRGLTNEKLFF.

In its sample, this clone was seen a few times. The chain couples TRBV6-5 to TRBJ2-2; D is possibly TRBD2 (6 bases). The CDR3 sequence is 16 residues long. The germline V and J ends were trimmed by 0 bases and 4 bases, with 12 bases remaining between them. The germline V gene has CDR1 MNHEY and CDR2 SVGAGI. The CDR3 reads CASSYSRGRGTGELFF. CDR3 nucleotide sequence: TGTGCCAGCAGTTACTCGCGGGGACGAGGCACCGGGGAGCTGTTTTTT.

In its sample, this clone was seen a few times. The genes are TRBV14 and TRBJ1-2; D ambiguous. The CDR3 covers 15 residues. Deletions cut 0 bases from V and 4 bases from J, with 12 bases between. Germline V CDR1 and CDR2: SGHDN, FVKESK. CDR3 sequence reads: CASSQDLGPGYGYTF. The CDR3 coding sequence is TGTGCCAGCAGCCAAGATCTGGGTCCGGGCTATGGCTACACCTTC.

This chain links TRBV27 with TRBJ2-3; tentative D call: TRBD1 (5 bases). CDR3 length: 16 amino acids. Trimming cost V 2 bases and J 0 bases, with 12 bases left between them. CDR1 MNHEY and CDR2 SMNVEV come from the germline V gene (reference sequence). CDR3 in DNA: TGTGCCAGCAGTTTAGTGACAGTACCGAGCACAGATACGCAGTATTTT. Translating gives CASSLVTVPSTDTQYF.

The gene calls are TRBV19 and TRBJ1-1; weak D call: TRBD1 (6 bases). Looked up from germline, CDR1 is LNHDA and CDR2 is SQIVND (reference sequence). The V and J ends lost 5 bases and 3 bases respectively, with 13 bases between them. The length of the CDR3 is 14 residues. The CDR3 is CASSQGQRDTEAFF. The CDR3 DNA reads TGTGCCAGTAGTCAAGGACAGAGAGACACTGAAGCTTTCTTT.

This clone appeared a single time. CDR3 residues: CASSNYCRLAGFGGYEQYF. In DNA, the CDR3 is TGTGCCAGCAGCAATTACTGCCGCCTAGCGGGGTTCGGTGGTTACGAGCAGTACTTC. The rearrangement uses TRBV21-1 and TRBJ2-7; the table gives TRBD2 as D, unverified against the DNA. TRBV21-1 is marked as a pseudogene. The CDR3 spans 19 residues.

Only a few counts were recorded for this clone. V is TRBV7-9 and J is TRBJ1-1, with 7 bases aligning to TRBD1. After removal of 2 bases from V and 3 bases from J, the junction contained 0 bases not matched to a gene. CDR3 length: 13 amino acids. The germline V gene has CDR1 SEHNR and CDR2 FQNEAQ (reference sequence). The CDR3 sequence is CASSLQGDTEAFF. The CDR3 bases are TGTGCCAGCAGCTTACAGGGGGACACTGAAGCTTTCTTT.

The V and J genes are TRBV11-2 and TRBJ2-7; 10 positions agree with TRBD2. From germline, CDR1 is SGHAT and CDR2 FQNNGV. The CDR3 contains 15 residues. Germline trimming cut 5 bases from V and 2 bases from J; bases unmatched to any gene: 6. This chain's CDR3 is CASSPRLAGPYEQYF. For the CDR3, the DNA is TGTGCCAGCAGCCCAAGACTAGCGGGCCCCTACGAGCAGTACTTC.

This clone was picked up many times. This chain connects TRBV18 to TRBJ1-5; 9 bases fit TRBD1. This CDR3 contains 15 residues. In germline, CDR1 is KGHSH, CDR2 LQKENI. J lost 6 bases, V lost 3 bases, and 6 bases had no gene match. Here the CDR3 reads CASSPDRGSGQPQHF. CDR3 DNA sequence: TGTGCCAGCTCACCGGACAGGGGCTCAGGTCAGCCCCAGCATTTT.

The V call is TRBV6-2 or TRBV6-3, the J call TRBJ1-5; D is ambiguous. The CDR3 totals 14 residues. V dropped 3 bases and J dropped 6 bases, with 12 bases sitting between them. The germline gives CDR1 MNHEY, CDR2 SVGEGT. CDR3 sequence: CASSYGWAAQPQHF. The CDR3 DNA reads as TGTGCCAGCAGTTATGGTTGGGCTGCTCAGCCCCAGCATTTT.

This clone came up a few times. The chain has TRBV19 and TRBJ1-6; D may be TRBD1 (6 bases). V shed 4 bases and J shed 12 bases, with 13 bases lying between them. Germline lookup yields CDR1 LNHDA and CDR2 SQIVND (reference sequence). This CDR3 has 13 residues. The CDR3 DNA sequence: TGTGCCAGTAGTACGTCAGGGGCAGGACCCCTCCACTTT. Protein product: CASSTSGAGPLHF.

This clone was seen only a few times. The CDR3 loop reads CASSETGSSSYEQYF. The CDR3 bases are TGTGCCAGCTCAGAAACAGGGTCGAGCTCCTACGAGCAGTACTTC. V is TRBV18 and J is TRBJ2-7; weak D call: TRBD1 (6 bases). This CDR3 has 15 residues. Germline V lookup: CDR1 KGHSH, CDR2 LQKENI. The V and J ends lost 5 bases and 0 bases respectively, with 14 bases between them.

This chain uses TRBV15 with TRBJ2-1, with D perhaps matching TRBD2 (6 bases). This CDR3 has 17 residues. Germline V gene data show CDR1 as LNHNV and CDR2 as YYDKDF (reference sequence). Trimming shortened V by 4 bases and J by 0 bases, and 16 bases separated the two germline ends. The CDR3 region is CATSTINLASSYNEQFF. CDR3 sequence (DNA): TGTGCCACCAGCACTATTAACCTAGCGAGCTCCTACAATGAGCAGTTCTTC.